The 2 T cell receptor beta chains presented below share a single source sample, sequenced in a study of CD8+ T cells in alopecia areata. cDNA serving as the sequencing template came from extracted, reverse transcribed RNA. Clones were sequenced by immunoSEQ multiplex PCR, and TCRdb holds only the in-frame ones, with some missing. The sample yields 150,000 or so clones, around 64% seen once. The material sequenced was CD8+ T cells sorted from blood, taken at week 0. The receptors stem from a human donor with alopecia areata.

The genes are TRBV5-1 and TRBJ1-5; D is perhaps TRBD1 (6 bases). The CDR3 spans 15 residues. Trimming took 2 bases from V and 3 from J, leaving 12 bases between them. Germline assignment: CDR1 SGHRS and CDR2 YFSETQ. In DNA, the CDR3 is TGCGCCAGCAGCTTAGCGGGGGCCTTCAATCAGCCCCAGCATTTT. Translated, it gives CASSLAGAFNQPQHF.

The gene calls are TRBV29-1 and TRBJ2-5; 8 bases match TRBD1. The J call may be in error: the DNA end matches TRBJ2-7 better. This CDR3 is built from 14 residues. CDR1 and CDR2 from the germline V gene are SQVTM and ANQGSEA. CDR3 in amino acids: CSVESTGASYEQYF. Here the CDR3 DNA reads TGCAGCGTTGAATCGACAGGGGCGTCCTACGAGCAGTACTTC.